The present TCR beta chain was sequenced within a study of CD8 T cells in Susac syndrome. From blood CD8+ and CD4+ T cells, the TCR beta chain was sequenced. Patients with stable or active relapsing-remitting disease, all of them treatment-naive, made up the multiple sclerosis controls. With random hexamers, about 0.5 to 1 ug RNA was reverse transcribed. Multiplex immunoSEQ PCR targeted 54 Vbeta and 13 Jbeta TCR beta segments. TCRdb ran MiXCR on the immunoSEQ multiplex PCR reads and lists one entry per CDR3 protein. The sample consists of around 270,000 distinct CDR3 sequences, roughly 85% of them appearing once. This sequence was found in a human donor with multiple sclerosis. The sequenced sample was CD8+ T cells from PBMCs.

CDR3 protein: CATRQGPTDTQYF. CDR3 bases: TGTGCCACCAGACAGGGCCCAACAGATACGCAGTATTTT. The gene calls are TRBV10-3 and TRBJ2-3; 7 bases agree with TRBD1. With 10 bases clipped from V and 3 bases from J, the junction kept 7 bases outside the gene matches. CDR1 and CDR2 (germline): ENHRY, SYGVKD. The CDR3 is 13 amino acids.